This TCR beta chain was found in a study of T cells in Graves' hyperthyroidism and ophthalmopathy (dated by TCRdb to about 2019). About the study as a whole: Peripheral blood samples were taken at initial diagnosis, before any treatment was given. After sampling, hyperthyroidism patients received methimazole starting at 30 mg daily, and ophthalmopathy patients received high-dose intravenous methylprednisolone. Whether ophthalmopathy could be predicted prospectively was tested in an independent validation cohort made up of approximately 19 hyperthyroidism patients plus 17 patients who later progressed to ophthalmopathy. The paper describes TCR Vbeta CDR3 sequencing of 140 or so peripheral blood samples, made up of 40 to 45 ophthalmopathy patients, roughly 80 hyperthyroidism patients and approximately 17 progressor patients. To identify distinguishing TCR V-J signatures, a discovery cohort of 90 to 100 patients was used, comprising 40 to 45 with Graves' ophthalmopathy and under 60 with stable Graves' hyperthyroidism. The study also compared thyroid tissue and blood T-cell repertoires from over 5 Graves' hyperthyroidism patients. The 90 or so discovery patients were randomly split 7:3 into training and test sets. The investigation overall reported the following: Most expanded thyroid clonotypes (frequency above 0.001) were also detected in blood, a finding suggesting that blood repertoires may reflect thyroid immune responses. Sample size was not statistically predetermined, and blinding of investigators to group allocation was not performed. In validation, the model predicted progression to ophthalmopathy a median of about 6.8 months before onset, with roughly 70% sensitivity and 72.22% specificity. A model built on a 13 V-J signature distinguished ophthalmopathy from stable hyperthyroidism, reaching around 90% sensitivity and 81.08% specificity in cross-validation and 80%/75% in testing.

The TCR beta CDR3 regions were amplified from RNA transcripts. The first round of RT-PCR for the TCR CDR3 was performed with the HTBI primer set and the Qiagen OneStep RT-PCR kit. Libraries were constructed in a second round of multiplex PCR, after which size selection and purification were performed. Paired-end sequencing of the libraries was performed with 100 bp reads on an Illumina HiSeq2000. In the original analysis: Raw data were processed with SOAPnuke, discarding reads with adapters, uncalled bases, mean Phred below 15, or no exact constant-primer or identifier match. COPE v1.2.5 was used to merge high-quality paired reads, and clonotypes were defined as unique nucleotide sequences. Clonotypes were aligned to IMGT TRBV, TRBD and TRBJ reference segments using MiTCR v1.1. Only V-J combinations with frequency above 0.0001, covering 99% to 99.2% of repertoires, were analysed. The TCS score was defined as the ratio of F50 (clonal expansion) to E x V (chaos), calculated using BLOSUM62-based TCRdist between CDR3 peptides within each V-J. Welch's t-statistics and random forest reduced several hundred V-J features to 10 to 15, which were used in a naive Bayes classifier (R e1071). TCRdb reanalyzed the raw reads on its own, using fastp at Q25 for trimming and MiXCR for clone calling, and kept in-frame beta chains. Entries that share a CDR3 protein sequence are merged under the most common genes and DNA. None of the V and J calls come from the authors' own analysis; TCRdb made them. For this sample the table gives around 480,000 distinct CDR3 sequences, of which around an eighth were detected only once. Under 20% of the sample comes from the top ten.

A patient counted as having stable Graves' hyperthyroidism if no progression to ophthalmopathy occurred over 18 months of follow-up. Hyperthyroidism patients were newly diagnosed, with disease duration under 2 months, and aged 18 to 65 years. Exclusion was applied to patients with uncontrolled infections, other autoimmune diseases, pregnancy or lactation. Diagnoses were established on the basis of clinical symptoms, serum thyroxine and TRAb, thyroid ultrasound, and orbital computed tomography. Ficoll-Paque density gradient centrifugation was used to isolate PBMCs from about 10 ml of fresh peripheral blood. Total RNA was extracted using Trizol reagent, and RNA quality was assessed on an Agilent 2100 Bioanalyzer. As regards this clonotype: Its specific antigen is unknown. One base away lies a much larger clone, so this may be a sequencing read error.

Trimming takes 3 bases from V and 7 bases from J, and the germline ends sit 17 bases apart. CDR3 length: 14 amino acids, cysteine to phenylalanine. Here the CDR3 DNA is all that survives: 42 bases in frame from base 1. In the germline V gene, CDR1 corresponds to SGHRS and CDR2 to YFSETQ. The rearrangement combines TRBV5-1 with TRBJ2-7, and TRBD2 may be the D gene, going by 7 matching bases. The TCR sequence derives from a young woman with Graves' hyperthyroidism. Specimen: blood. At the DNA level, the sequence is TGCGCCAGCAGCTCCGGGACACGGGGAGGGGAGCAGTACTTC. Translated, it reads CASSSGTRGGEQYF.